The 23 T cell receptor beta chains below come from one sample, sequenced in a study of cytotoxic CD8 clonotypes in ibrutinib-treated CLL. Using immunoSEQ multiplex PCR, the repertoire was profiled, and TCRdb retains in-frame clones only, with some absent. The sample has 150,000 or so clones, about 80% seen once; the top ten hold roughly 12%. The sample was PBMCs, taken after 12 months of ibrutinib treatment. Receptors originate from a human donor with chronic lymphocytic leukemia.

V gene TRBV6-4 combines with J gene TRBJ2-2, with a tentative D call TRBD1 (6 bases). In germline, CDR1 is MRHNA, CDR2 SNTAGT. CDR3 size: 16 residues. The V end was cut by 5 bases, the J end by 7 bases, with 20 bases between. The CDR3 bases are TGTGCCAGCAGTTACCGAGACAGGTTGTGGATCGGGGAGCTGTTTTTT. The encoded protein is CASSYRDRLWIGELFF.

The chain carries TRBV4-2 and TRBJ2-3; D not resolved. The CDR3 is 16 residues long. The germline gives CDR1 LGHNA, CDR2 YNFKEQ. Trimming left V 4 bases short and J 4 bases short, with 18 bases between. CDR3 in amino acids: CASSLTFMVQPDTQYF. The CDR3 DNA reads TGTGCCAGCAGCCTAACTTTTATGGTCCAACCAGATACGCAGTATTTT.

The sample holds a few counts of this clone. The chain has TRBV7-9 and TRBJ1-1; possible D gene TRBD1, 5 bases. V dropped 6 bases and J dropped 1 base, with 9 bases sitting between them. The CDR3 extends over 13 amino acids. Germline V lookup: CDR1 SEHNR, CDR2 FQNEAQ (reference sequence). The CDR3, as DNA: TGTGCCAGCAGACGTACAGGGAACACTGAAGCTTTCTTT. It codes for CASRRTGNTEAFF.

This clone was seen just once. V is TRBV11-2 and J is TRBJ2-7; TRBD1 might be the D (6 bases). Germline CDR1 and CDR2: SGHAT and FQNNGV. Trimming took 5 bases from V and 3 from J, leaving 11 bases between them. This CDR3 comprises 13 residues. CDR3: CASSDNRDYEQYF. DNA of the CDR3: TGTGCCAGCAGCGATAACAGGGACTACGAGCAGTACTTC.

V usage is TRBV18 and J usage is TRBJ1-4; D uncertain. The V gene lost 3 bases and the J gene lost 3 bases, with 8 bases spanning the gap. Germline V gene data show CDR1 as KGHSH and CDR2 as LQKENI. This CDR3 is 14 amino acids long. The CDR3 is CASSPGLSNEKLFF. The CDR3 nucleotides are TGTGCCAGCTCACCGGGTTTATCTAATGAAAAACTGTTTTTT.

The CDR3 bases are TGCAGTGCGGGTCCCTCCTACGAGCAGTACTTC. Amino acids: CSAGPSYEQYF. The chain employs TRBV20-1 and TRBJ2-7; D not resolved. The V end was cut by 6 bases, the J end by 0 bases, with 6 bases between. This CDR3 has 11 residues. In germline, CDR1 is DFQATT, CDR2 SNEGSKA (reference sequence).

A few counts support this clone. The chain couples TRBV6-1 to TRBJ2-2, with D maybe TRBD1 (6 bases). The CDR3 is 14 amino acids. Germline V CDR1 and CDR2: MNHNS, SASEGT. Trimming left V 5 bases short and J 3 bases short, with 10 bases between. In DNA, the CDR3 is TGTGCCAGCAGTTCTTCAGGGGACACCGGGGAGCTGTTTTTT. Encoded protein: CASSSSGDTGELFF.

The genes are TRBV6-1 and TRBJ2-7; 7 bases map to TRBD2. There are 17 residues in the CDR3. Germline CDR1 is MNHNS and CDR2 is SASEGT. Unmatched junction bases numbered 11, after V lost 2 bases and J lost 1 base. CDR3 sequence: CASSEWHSGIRSYEQYF. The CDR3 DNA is TGTGCCAGCAGTGAATGGCACAGCGGGATAAGGTCCTACGAGCAGTACTTC.

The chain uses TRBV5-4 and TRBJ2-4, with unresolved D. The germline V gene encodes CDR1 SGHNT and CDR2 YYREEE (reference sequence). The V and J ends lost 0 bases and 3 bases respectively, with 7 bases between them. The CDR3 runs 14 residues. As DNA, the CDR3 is TGTGCCAGCAGCTTGGAAGGAGACAAAAACATTCAGTACTTC. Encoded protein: CASSLEGDKNIQYF.

The CDR3 nucleotides are TGTGCCAGCAGCATAATCGGGGAGAACACTGAAGCTTTCTTT. It encodes CASSIIGENTEAFF. This chain connects TRBV7-8 to TRBJ1-1, with unresolved D. CDR3 length equals 14 residues. Germline V gene data show CDR1 as SGHVS and CDR2 as FQNEAQ. The V end was cut by 5 bases, the J end by 1 base, with 11 bases between. Drawing the rest from reference TRBV7-8 and TRBJ1-1, the complete variable domain is GAGVSQSPRYKVAKRGQDVALRCDPISGHVSLFWYQQALGQGPEFLTYFQNEAQLDKSGLPSDRFFAERPEGSVSTLKIQRTQQEDSAVYLCASSIIGENTEAFFGQGTRLTVV.

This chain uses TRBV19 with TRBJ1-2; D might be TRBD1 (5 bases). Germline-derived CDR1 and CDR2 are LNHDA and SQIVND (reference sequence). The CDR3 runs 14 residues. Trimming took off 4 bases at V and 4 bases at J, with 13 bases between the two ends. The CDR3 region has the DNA TGTGCCAGTAGTAGACAGCGCGACAGCTATGGCTACACCTTC. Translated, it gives CASSRQRDSYGYTF. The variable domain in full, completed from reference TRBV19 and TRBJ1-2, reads DGGITQSPKYLFRKEGQNVTLSCEQNLNHDAMYWYRQDPGQGLRLIYYSQIVNDFQKGDIAEGYSVSREKKESFPLTVTSAQKNPTAFYLCASSRQRDSYGYTFGSGTRLTVV.

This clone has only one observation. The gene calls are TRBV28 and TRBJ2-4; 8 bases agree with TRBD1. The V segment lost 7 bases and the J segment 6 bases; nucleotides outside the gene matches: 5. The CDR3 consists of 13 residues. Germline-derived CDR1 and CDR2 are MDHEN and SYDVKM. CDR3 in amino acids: CASNGQGRNIQYF. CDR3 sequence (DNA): TGTGCCAGCAATGGACAGGGTAGAAACATTCAGTACTTC.

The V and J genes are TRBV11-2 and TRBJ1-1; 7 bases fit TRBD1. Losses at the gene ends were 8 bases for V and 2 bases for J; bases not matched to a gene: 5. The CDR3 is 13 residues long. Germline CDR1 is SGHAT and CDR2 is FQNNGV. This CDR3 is CASPRQGNTEAFF. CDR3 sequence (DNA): TGTGCCAGCCCTCGACAGGGAAACACTGAAGCTTTCTTT.

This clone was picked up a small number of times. The CDR3 DNA reads TGTGCCAGCAGTTTTTCCGCCAAAGGCTCCTACGAGCAGTACTTC. Translated: CASSFSAKGSYEQYF. This rearrangement joins TRBV27 to TRBJ2-7; no clear D gene. The germline V gene encodes CDR1 MNHEY and CDR2 SMNVEV (reference sequence). There are 15 residues in the CDR3. Trimming cost V 3 bases and J 0 bases, with 12 bases left between them.

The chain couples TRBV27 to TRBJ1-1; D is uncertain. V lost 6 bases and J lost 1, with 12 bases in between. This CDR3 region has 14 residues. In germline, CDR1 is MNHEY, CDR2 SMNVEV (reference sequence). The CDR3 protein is CASSPWEGNTEAFF. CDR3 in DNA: TGTGCCAGCAGCCCGTGGGAGGGGAACACTGAAGCTTTCTTT.

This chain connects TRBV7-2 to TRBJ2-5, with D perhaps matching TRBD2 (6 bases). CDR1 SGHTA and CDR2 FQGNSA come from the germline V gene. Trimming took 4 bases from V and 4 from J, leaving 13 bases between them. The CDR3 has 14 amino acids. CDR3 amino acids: CASSWTRERETQYF. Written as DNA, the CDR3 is TGTGCCAGCAGCTGGACCCGGGAGCGAGAGACCCAGTACTTC. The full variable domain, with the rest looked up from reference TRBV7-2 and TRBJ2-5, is GAGVSQSPSNKVTEKGKDVELRCDPISGHTALYWYRQSLGQGLEFLIYFQGNSAPDKSGLPSDRFSAERTGGSVSTLTIQRTQQEDSAVYLCASSWTRERETQYFGPGTRLLVL.

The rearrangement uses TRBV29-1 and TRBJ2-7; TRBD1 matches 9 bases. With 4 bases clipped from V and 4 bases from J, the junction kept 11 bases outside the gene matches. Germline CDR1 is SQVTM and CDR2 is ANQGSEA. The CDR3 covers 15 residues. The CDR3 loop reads CSVVDLGTGKYEQYF. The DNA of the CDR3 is TGCAGCGTTGTTGATTTAGGGACAGGGAAGTACGAGCAGTACTTC.

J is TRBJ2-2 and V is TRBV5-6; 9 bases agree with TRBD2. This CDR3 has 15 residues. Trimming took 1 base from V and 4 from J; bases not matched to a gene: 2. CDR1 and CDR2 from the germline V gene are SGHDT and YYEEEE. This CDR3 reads CASSLTSGFTGELFF. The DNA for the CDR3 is TGTGCCAGCAGCTTGACTAGCGGGTTCACCGGGGAGCTGTTTTTT.

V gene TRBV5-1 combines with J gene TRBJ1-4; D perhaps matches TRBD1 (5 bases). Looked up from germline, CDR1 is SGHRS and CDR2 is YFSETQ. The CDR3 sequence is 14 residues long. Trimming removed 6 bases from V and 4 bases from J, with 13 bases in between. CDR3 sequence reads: CASMQGPSNEKLFF. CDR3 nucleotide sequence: TGCGCCAGCATGCAGGGCCCGAGTAATGAAAAACTGTTTTTT.

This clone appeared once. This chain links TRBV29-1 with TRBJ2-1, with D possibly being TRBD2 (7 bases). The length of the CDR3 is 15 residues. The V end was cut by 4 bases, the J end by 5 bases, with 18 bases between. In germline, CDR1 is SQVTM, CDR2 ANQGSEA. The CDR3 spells CSVVSARGANNEQFF. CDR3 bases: TGCAGCGTTGTCTCGGCCCGGGGGGCTAACAATGAGCAGTTCTTC.

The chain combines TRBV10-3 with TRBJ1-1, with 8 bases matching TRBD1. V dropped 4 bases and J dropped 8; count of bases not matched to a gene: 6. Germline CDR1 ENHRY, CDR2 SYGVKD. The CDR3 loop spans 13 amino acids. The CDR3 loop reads CAISGTGSQEAFF. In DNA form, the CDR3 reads TGTGCCATCAGTGGGACAGGGTCCCAGGAAGCTTTCTTT.

This CDR3 is CASLGLAVEQFF. The CDR3 DNA reads as TGTGCCAGCCTGGGACTAGCTGTTGAGCAGTTCTTC. The chain carries TRBV7-9 and TRBJ2-1, with TRBD2 matching over 9 bases. This CDR3 contains 12 residues. V shed 8 bases and J 9 bases; nucleotides not matched to a gene: 5. Germline V gene sequence: CDR1 SEHNR, CDR2 FQNEAQ (reference sequence).

CDR3 amino acids: CASSEAQSRAEAFF. DNA for the CDR3: TGTGCCAGCAGTGAAGCGCAGTCCCGAGCTGAAGCTTTCTTT. The rearrangement uses TRBV6-1 and TRBJ1-1; D gene uncertain. The V gene lost 0 bases and the J gene lost 6 bases, with 11 bases spanning the gap. The length of the CDR3 is 14 residues. Looked up from germline, CDR1 is MNHNS and CDR2 is SASEGT.